This T cell receptor (beta chain) was identified during a study of blood T cells in healthy people across ages. Germline CDR1 and CDR2: SGHTA and FQGNSA. After removal of 0 bases from V and 5 bases from J, the junction contained 8 bases not matched to a gene. The CDR3 extends over 16 amino acids. A J-beta primer mix and a sample-barcoded 5' primer were used in a second PCR of about 6 to 12 cycles. TCRdb itself ran the 5' RACE reads through MiXCR, one entry per CDR3 protein. The sample holds about 690,000 distinct CDR3 sequences, 40% to 45% seen once. Only a few counts were recorded for this clonotype.

The clonotype comes from a man older than 75 in good health. The chain uses TRBV7-2 and TRBJ2-3, with 7 bases that match TRBD2. Sequencing was done on a sample of blood. The CDR3: CASSLATEWGGDTQYF. CDR3 bases: TGTGCCAGCAGCTTAGCAACCGAGTGGGGGGGAGATACGCAGTATTTT.